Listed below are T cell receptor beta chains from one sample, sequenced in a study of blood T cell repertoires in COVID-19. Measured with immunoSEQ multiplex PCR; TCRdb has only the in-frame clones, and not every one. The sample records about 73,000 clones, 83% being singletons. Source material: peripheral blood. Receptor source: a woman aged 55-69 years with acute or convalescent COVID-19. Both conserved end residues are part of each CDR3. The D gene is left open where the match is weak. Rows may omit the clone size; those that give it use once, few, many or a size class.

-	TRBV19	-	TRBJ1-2	CASSMEGYGYTF	TGTGCCAGTAGTATGGAGGGCTATGGCTACACCTTC
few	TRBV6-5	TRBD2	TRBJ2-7	CASSYDRGLVFF	TGTGCCAGCAGCTATGACCGGGGACTAGTATTCTTC
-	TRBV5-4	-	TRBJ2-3	CASSLDWRVSTDTQYF	TGTGCCAGCAGCTTGGACTGGCGGGTTAGCACAGATACGCAGTATTTT
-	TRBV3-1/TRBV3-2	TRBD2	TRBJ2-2	CASSSASGGARVTGELFF	TGTGCCAGCAGCTCCGCTAGCGGGGGGGCAAGGGTCACCGGGGAGCTGTTTTTT
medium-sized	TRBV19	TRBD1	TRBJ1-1	CASSTATGRTEAFF	TGTGCCAGTAGTACTGCGACAGGGAGAACTGAAGCTTTCTTT
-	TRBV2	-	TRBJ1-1	CASSNSGTLEAFF	TGTGCCAGCAGTAACAGCGGGACACTTGAAGCTTTCTTT
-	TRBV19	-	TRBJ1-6	CASSKDTYNSPLHF	TGTGCCAGTAGTAAAGACACATATAATTCACCCCTCCACTTT
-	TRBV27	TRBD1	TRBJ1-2	CASSFTGQGAFNYGYTF	TGTGCCAGCAGTTTCACGGGACAGGGGGCTTTTAACTATGGCTACACCTTC
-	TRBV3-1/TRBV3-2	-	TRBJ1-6	CASSQVTLGGWSYNSPLHF	TGTGCCAGCAGCCAAGTCACCCTCGGAGGGTGGTCCTATAATTCACCCCTCCACTTT
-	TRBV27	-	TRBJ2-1	CASSFGYNEQFF	TGTGCCAGCAGTTTCGGGTACAATGAGCAGTTCTTC